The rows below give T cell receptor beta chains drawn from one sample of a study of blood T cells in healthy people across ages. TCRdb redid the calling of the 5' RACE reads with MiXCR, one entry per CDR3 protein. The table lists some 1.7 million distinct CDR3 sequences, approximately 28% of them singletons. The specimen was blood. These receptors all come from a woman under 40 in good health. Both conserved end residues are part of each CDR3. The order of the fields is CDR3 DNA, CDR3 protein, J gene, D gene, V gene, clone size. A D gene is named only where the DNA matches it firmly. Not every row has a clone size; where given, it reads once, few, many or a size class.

DNA: TGTGCCAGCAGCTTAATAGGGGCGCGGAACGAGCAGTACTTC; CDR3: CASSLIGARNEQYF; J: TRBJ2-7; D: .; V: TRBV7-2; size: .
DNA: TGTGCCAGCAGTCGAAGGGGACAGGGGGCACTCGAGCAGTACTTC; CDR3: CASSRRGQGALEQYF; J: TRBJ2-7; D: TRBD1; V: TRBV27; size: .
DNA: TGCGCCTCCCGGGCTAGGGGGGTGAATGAGCAGTTCTTC; CDR3: CASRARGVNEQFF; J: TRBJ2-1; D: .; V: TRBV10-2; size: few
DNA: TGTGCCAGCAGCCAGGGGACAGGGTCTGGCTACACCTTC; CDR3: CASSQGTGSGYTF; J: TRBJ1-2; D: TRBD1; V: TRBV7-2; size: many
DNA: TGTGCCAGCAGCTTAGGGAGGGGGGCCAACGTCCTGACTTTC; CDR3: CASSLGRGANVLTF; J: TRBJ2-6; D: .; V: TRBV7-2; size: many
DNA: TGTGCCAGCAGTTTGCGAAGGGAAGACCAGTACTTC; CDR3: CASSLRREDQYF; J: TRBJ2-5; D: .; V: TRBV12-3/TRBV12-4; size: many
DNA: TGTGCCAGCTCACCTCGGCCTGGGGACATTCAGTACTTC; CDR3: CASSPRPGDIQYF; J: TRBJ2-4; D: .; V: TRBV18; size: many
DNA: TGTGCCAGTAGTACAAGACACGGTATCCAAGAGACCCAGTACTTC; CDR3: CASSTRHGIQETQYF; J: TRBJ2-5; D: .; V: TRBV19; size: once
DNA: TGTGCCAGCAGTCCAAGACAGGAAATGGGTGAGCAGTTCTTC; CDR3: CASSPRQEMGEQFF; J: TRBJ2-1; D: .; V: TRBV28; size: few
DNA: TGCGCCAGCAGCTTTAATGATCAGACTGAGCAGTTCTTC; CDR3: CASSFNDQTEQFF; J: TRBJ2-1; D: .; V: TRBV5-1; size: few
DNA: TGTGCCTGGACCCGAACAGGGGTCGATCAGCCCCAGCATTTT; CDR3: CAWTRTGVDQPQHF; J: TRBJ1-5; D: TRBD1; V: TRBV30; size: .
DNA: TGTGCCAGCAGCGTCAGGGAGAATCGGCCCCAGCATTTT; CDR3: CASSVRENRPQHF; J: TRBJ1-5; D: .; V: TRBV7-6; size: .
DNA: TGTGCCAGCAGTTCGGGTCCCGGGACTCTTGGGTGGCCTCAGCCCCAGCATTTT; CDR3: CASSSGPGTLGWPQPQHF; J: TRBJ1-5; D: .; V: TRBV6-5; size: .
DNA: TGCAGCGTCGGGCTCTATGGCTACACCTTC; CDR3: CSVGLYGYTF; J: TRBJ1-2; D: .; V: TRBV29-1; size: many
DNA: TGTGCCAGCAGCGTAGAGGTGTGGGGACAGAGGTCGAACAATGAGCAGTTCTTC; CDR3: CASSVEVWGQRSNNEQFF; J: TRBJ2-1; D: TRBD1; V: TRBV9; size: .
DNA: TGCGCCAGCAGCCAAGAAGGGGACAGGTTCTATGGCTACACCTTC; CDR3: CASSQEGDRFYGYTF; J: TRBJ1-2; D: TRBD1; V: TRBV4-3; size: .
DNA: TGCAGTGCTAGAGATAATTGGACAGGGAACGACATTCAGTACTTC; CDR3: CSARDNWTGNDIQYF; J: TRBJ2-4; D: TRBD1; V: TRBV20-1; size: many
DNA: TGCGCCAGCAGCTCGGGAGGTTCTTATCGTGCCCTACCTTCAGGGTCGTATGGCTACACCTTC; CDR3: CASSSGGSYRALPSGSYGYTF; J: TRBJ1-2; D: .; V: TRBV5-1; size: .
DNA: TGCAGTGGACGAGCAAAAGCAGATACGCAGTATTTT; CDR3: CSGRAKADTQYF; J: TRBJ2-3; D: .; V: TRBV20-1; size: .
DNA: TGTGCCAGCAGTTATTTTATGAACACTGAAGCTTTCTTT; CDR3: CASSYFMNTEAFF; J: TRBJ1-1; D: .; V: TRBV6-2/TRBV6-3; size: .
DNA: TGTGCCGGCAGTTGGACAGGGGGGAATGAGCAGTACTTC; CDR3: CAGSWTGGNEQYF; J: TRBJ2-4; D: TRBD1; V: TRBV27; size: .
DNA: TGTGCCAGCAGTTTAGTCTTGGGGACTAGCAGCTACGAGCAGTACTTC; CDR3: CASSLVLGTSSYEQYF; J: TRBJ2-7; D: TRBD2; V: TRBV12-3/TRBV12-4; size: .
DNA: TGTGCCAGCAGTGAATTGGGTGAGCCCCAGCATTTT; CDR3: CASSELGEPQHF; J: TRBJ1-5; D: .; V: TRBV25-1; size: few
DNA: TGCAGCGTCGCGGGGGCGACTAGCGGGAGAGGGGGGACCCAGTACTTC; CDR3: CSVAGATSGRGGTQYF; J: TRBJ2-5; D: TRBD2; V: TRBV29-1; size: few
DNA: TGTGCCAGCAGCTCCCCGGGACTAGCGGGAGATAACGAGCAGTACTTC; CDR3: CASSSPGLAGDNEQYF; J: TRBJ2-7; D: TRBD2; V: TRBV7-9; size: few
DNA: TGTGCCAGCACCTCCCCTCAGACCCAGTACTTC; CDR3: CASTSPQTQYF; J: TRBJ2-5; D: .; V: TRBV3-1; size: .
DNA: TGCGCCAGCAGCCGTGTGGGACAGGGGTTAGATGGCTACACCTTC; CDR3: CASSRVGQGLDGYTF; J: TRBJ1-2; D: TRBD1; V: TRBV4-1; size: few
DNA: TGTGCCAGCAGCTTAGGAGGGGTTAAGGAGCAGTTCTTC; CDR3: CASSLGGVKEQFF; J: TRBJ2-1; D: .; V: TRBV11-2; size: many
DNA: TGTGCCAGCAGCCAAGTGGGCGGGGCCTACAATGAGCAGTTCTTC; CDR3: CASSQVGGAYNEQFF; J: TRBJ2-1; D: .; V: TRBV14; size: .
DNA: TGTGCCAGCAGCTTCCGGGCTAGCGAGAACACCGGGGAGCTGTTTTTT; CDR3: CASSFRASENTGELFF; J: TRBJ2-2; D: .; V: TRBV7-2; size: .
DNA: TGTGCCAGCAGCTTAAGAACAAGCGAGCAGTACTTC; CDR3: CASSLRTSEQYF; J: TRBJ2-7; D: .; V: TRBV11-1; size: .
DNA: TGCGCCAGCAGCTTCGATGGCCGTGGCTATGGCTACACCTTC; CDR3: CASSFDGRGYGYTF; J: TRBJ1-2; D: .; V: TRBV5-1; size: .
DNA: TGTGCCGGCAGTGACGATTTTCAAGAGACCCAGTACTTC; CDR3: CAGSDDFQETQYF; J: TRBJ2-5; D: .; V: TRBV6-1; size: few
DNA: TGTGCCAGCAGCTTTACCTACAGGGGGCAAGGCTACACCTTC; CDR3: CASSFTYRGQGYTF; J: TRBJ1-2; D: TRBD1; V: TRBV7-2; size: .
DNA: TGTGCCAGCAGCTACGAGTTATATCAGCCCCAGCATTTT; CDR3: CASSYELYQPQHF; J: TRBJ1-5; D: .; V: TRBV5-5; size: few
DNA: TGTGCCAGCAGTTACTCGCAGGGGTCCGGCAATCAGCCCCAGCATTTT; CDR3: CASSYSQGSGNQPQHF; J: TRBJ1-5; D: .; V: TRBV6-6; size: .
DNA: TGTGCCAGCAGCTTAGGAACCGGGACAGGGCGCTACGAGCAGTACTTC; CDR3: CASSLGTGTGRYEQYF; J: TRBJ2-7; D: TRBD1; V: TRBV7-6; size: few
DNA: TGTGCCAGCTCAGAGAGTATTAATGAAAAACTGTTTTTT; CDR3: CASSESINEKLFF; J: TRBJ1-4; D: .; V: TRBV18; size: .
DNA: TGTGCCACCAGCCCGGACCGGGCGGGGGGCTACAATGAGCAGTTCTTC; CDR3: CATSPDRAGGYNEQFF; J: TRBJ2-1; D: TRBD2; V: TRBV15; size: .
DNA: TGTGCCAGCAGAGGGGGGGGGCGGAACACTGAAGCTTTCTTT; CDR3: CASRGGGRNTEAFF; J: TRBJ1-1; D: .; V: TRBV28; size: once
DNA: TGTGCCAGCAGCGTAGTGGCTAGCGGGAGGGCCAATCTGTTCTTC; CDR3: CASSVVASGRANLFF; J: TRBJ2-1; D: TRBD2; V: TRBV9; size: .
DNA: TGCGCCAGCAGGACCACTTTACTAGCGGGAGGGGAGAATGAGCAGTTCTTC; CDR3: CASRTTLLAGGENEQFF; J: TRBJ2-1; D: TRBD2; V: TRBV5-1; size: few
DNA: TGTGCCACCAGCAGAGCAGGCAGGGACTACGAGCAGTACTTC; CDR3: CATSRAGRDYEQYF; J: TRBJ2-7; D: .; V: TRBV15; size: many
DNA: TGCAGCGTCACGCCGCCATCCACAGATACGCAGTATTTT; CDR3: CSVTPPSTDTQYF; J: TRBJ2-3; D: .; V: TRBV29-1; size: few
DNA: TGTGCCAGCACCCTGACAGGGGGCAATGGCTACACCTTC; CDR3: CASTLTGGNGYTF; J: TRBJ1-2; D: TRBD1; V: TRBV6-6; size: .
DNA: TGTGCCAGCACCCTGGGGGAGAACTATGGCTACACCTTC; CDR3: CASTLGENYGYTF; J: TRBJ1-2; D: .; V: TRBV28; size: .
DNA: TGTGCCACCAGTGATTGGGAAACCGGGGGTGAGCAGTTCTTC; CDR3: CATSDWETGGEQFF; J: TRBJ2-1; D: .; V: TRBV24-1; size: few
DNA: TGCAGTGCTGGAGATCTAAGGGGGCGTCTCTACGAGCAGTACTTC; CDR3: CSAGDLRGRLYEQYF; J: TRBJ2-7; D: TRBD1; V: TRBV20-1; size: .
DNA: TGTGCCAGCAGCTTAATTAGCGGGAGGGGCGCAGATACGCAGTATTTT; CDR3: CASSLISGRGADTQYF; J: TRBJ2-3; D: TRBD2; V: TRBV7-8; size: .
DNA: TGTGCCAGCAGCTTAAGTCGCAGGGAGAACACCGGGGAGCTGTTTTTT; CDR3: CASSLSRRENTGELFF; J: TRBJ2-2; D: .; V: TRBV7-3; size: .
DNA: TGTGCCAGCAGCCCCGGACTAGCGGGGGTGTATACGCAGTATTTT; CDR3: CASSPGLAGVYTQYF; J: TRBJ2-3; D: TRBD2; V: TRBV5-6; size: few
DNA: TGTGCCACCCGACGGGGGTTCTACTCGGAAGCTTTCTTT; CDR3: CATRRGFYSEAFF; J: TRBJ1-1; D: .; V: TRBV10-3; size: .
DNA: TGCGCCAGCAGCCCCCAGACTAGCGGGGGCCAAGGGACCCAGTACTTC; CDR3: CASSPQTSGGQGTQYF; J: TRBJ2-5; D: TRBD2; V: TRBV5-1; size: .
DNA: TGTGCCACCAGTGATTGGGACTCCGGGATCCATCAGCCCCAGCATTTT; CDR3: CATSDWDSGIHQPQHF; J: TRBJ1-5; D: .; V: TRBV24-1; size: .
DNA: TGTGCCAGCAGTGTACGACAGACCCAGTACTTC; CDR3: CASSVRQTQYF; J: TRBJ2-5; D: .; V: TRBV2; size: few